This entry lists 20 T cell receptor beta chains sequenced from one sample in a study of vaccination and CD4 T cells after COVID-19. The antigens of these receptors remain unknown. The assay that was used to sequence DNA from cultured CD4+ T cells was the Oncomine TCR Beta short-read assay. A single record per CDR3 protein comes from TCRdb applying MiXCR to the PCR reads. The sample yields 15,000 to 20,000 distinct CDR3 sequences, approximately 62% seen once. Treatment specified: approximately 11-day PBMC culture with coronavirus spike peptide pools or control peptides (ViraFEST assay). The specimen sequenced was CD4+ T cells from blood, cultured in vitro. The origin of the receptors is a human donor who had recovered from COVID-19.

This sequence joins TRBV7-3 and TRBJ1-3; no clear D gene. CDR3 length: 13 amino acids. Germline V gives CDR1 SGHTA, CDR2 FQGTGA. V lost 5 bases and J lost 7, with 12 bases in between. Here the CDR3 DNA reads TGTGCCAGCAGCAAAGACCGGTGGAACACCATATATTTT. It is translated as CASSKDRWNTIYF.

The CDR3 sequence: CATSDGGTSGSYNEQFF. CDR3 sequence (DNA): TGTGCCACCAGTGATGGCGGGACTAGCGGGAGCTACAATGAGCAGTTCTTC. The rearrangement links TRBV24-1 to TRBJ2-1, with 14 bases matching TRBD2. The CDR3 spans 17 residues. After removal of 3 bases from V and 3 bases from J, the junction contained 3 bases not matched to a gene. In germline, CDR1 is KGHDR, CDR2 SFDVKD.

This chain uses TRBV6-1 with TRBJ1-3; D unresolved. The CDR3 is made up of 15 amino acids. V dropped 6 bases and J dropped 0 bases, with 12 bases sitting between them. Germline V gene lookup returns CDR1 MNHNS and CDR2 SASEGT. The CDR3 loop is CASSQDRFSGNTIYF. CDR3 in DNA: TGTGCCAGCAGCCAAGACCGCTTCTCTGGAAACACCATATATTTT.

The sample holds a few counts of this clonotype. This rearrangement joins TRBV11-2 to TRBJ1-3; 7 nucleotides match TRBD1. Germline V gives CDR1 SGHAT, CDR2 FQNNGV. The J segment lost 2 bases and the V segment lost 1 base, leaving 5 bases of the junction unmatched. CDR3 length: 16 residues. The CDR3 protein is CASSLVRGRAGNTIYF. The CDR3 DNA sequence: TGTGCCAGCAGCTTAGTGAGGGGGCGAGCTGGAAACACCATATATTTT.

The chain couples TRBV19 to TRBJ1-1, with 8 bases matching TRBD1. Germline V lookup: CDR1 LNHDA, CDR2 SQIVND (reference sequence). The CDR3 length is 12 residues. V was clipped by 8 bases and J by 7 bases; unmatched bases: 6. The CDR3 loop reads CASSQGAREAFF. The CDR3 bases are TGTGCCAGTTCTCAGGGGGCGCGTGAAGCTTTCTTT. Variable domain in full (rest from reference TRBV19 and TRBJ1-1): DGGITQSPKYLFRKEGQNVTLSCEQNLNHDAMYWYRQDPGQGLRLIYYSQIVNDFQKGDIAEGYSVSREKKESFPLTVTSAQKNPTAFYLCASSQGAREAFFGQGTRLTVV.

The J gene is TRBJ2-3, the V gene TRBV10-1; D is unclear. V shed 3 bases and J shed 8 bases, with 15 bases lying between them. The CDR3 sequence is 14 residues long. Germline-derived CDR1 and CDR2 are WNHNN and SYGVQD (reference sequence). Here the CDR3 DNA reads TGCGCCAGCAGTGAAGGTGACGGAGATGTTACGCAGTATTTT. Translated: CASSEGDGDVTQYF.

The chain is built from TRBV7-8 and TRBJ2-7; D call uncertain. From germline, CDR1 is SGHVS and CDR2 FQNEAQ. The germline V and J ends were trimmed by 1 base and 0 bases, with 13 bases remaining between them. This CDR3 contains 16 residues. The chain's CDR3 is CASSLEPEKSSYEQYF. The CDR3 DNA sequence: TGTGCCAGCAGCTTAGAGCCCGAGAAGAGCTCCTACGAGCAGTACTTC.

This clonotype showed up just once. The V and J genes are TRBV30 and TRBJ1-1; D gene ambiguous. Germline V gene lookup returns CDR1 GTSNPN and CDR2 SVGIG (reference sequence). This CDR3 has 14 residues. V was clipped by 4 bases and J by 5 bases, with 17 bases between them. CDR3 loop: CAWKVLGGGTEAFF. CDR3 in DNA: TGTGCCTGGAAAGTTCTTGGCGGAGGGACTGAAGCTTTCTTT. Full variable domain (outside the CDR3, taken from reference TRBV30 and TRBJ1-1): SQTIHQWPATLVQPVGSPLSLECTVEGTSNPNLYWYRQAAGRGLQLLFYSVGIGQISSEVPQNLSASRPQDRQFILSSKKLLLSDSGFYLCAWKVLGGGTEAFFGQGTRLTVV.

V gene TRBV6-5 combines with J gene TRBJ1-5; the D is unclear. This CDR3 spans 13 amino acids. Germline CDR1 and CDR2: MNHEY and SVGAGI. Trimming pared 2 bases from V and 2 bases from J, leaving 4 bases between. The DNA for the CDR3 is TGTGCCAGCAGTTACCGGGGCAATCAGCCCCAGCATTTT. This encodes CASSYRGNQPQHF.

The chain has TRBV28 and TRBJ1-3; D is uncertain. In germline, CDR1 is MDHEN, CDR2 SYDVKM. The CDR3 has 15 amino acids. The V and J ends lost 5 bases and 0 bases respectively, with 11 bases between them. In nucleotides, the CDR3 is TGTGCCAGCAGTCTCCCACAGTTCTCTGGAAACACCATATATTTT. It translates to CASSLPQFSGNTIYF. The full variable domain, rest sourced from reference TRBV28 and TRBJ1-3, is DVKVTQSSRYLVKRTGEKVFLECVQDMDHENMFWYRQDPGLGLRLIYFSYDVKMKEKGDIPEGYSVSREKKERFSLILESASTNQTSMYLCASSLPQFSGNTIYFGEGSWLTVV.

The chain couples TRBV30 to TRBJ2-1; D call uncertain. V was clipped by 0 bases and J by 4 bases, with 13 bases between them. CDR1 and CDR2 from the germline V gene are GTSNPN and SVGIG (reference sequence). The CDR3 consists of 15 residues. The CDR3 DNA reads TGTGCCTGGAGTGTAGAGTCCCCGAATTACAATGAGCAGTTCTTC. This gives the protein CAWSVESPNYNEQFF.

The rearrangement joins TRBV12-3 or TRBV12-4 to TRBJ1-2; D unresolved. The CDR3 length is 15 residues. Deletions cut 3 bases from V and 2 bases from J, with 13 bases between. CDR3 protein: CASSFTGGVNYGYTF. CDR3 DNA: TGTGCCAGCAGTTTCACCGGTGGGGTCAACTATGGCTACACCTTC.

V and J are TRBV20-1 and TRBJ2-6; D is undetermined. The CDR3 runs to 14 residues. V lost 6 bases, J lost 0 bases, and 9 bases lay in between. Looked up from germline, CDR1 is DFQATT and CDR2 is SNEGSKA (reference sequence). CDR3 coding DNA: TGCAGTGCCAAGACACTCTCTGGGGCCAACGTCCTGACTTTC. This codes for CSAKTLSGANVLTF.

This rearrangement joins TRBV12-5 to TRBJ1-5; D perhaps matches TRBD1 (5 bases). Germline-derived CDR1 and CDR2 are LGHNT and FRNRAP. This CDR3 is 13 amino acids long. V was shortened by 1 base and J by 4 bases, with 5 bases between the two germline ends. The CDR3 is CASGLEGNQPQHF. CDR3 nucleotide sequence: TGTGCTAGTGGTTTGGAGGGGAATCAGCCCCAGCATTTT. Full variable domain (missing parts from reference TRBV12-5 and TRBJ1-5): DARVTQTPRHKVTEMGQEVTMRCQPILGHNTVFWYRQTMMQGLELLAYFRNRAPLDDSGMPKDRFSAEMPDATLATLKIQPSEPRDSAVYFCASGLEGNQPQHFGDGTRLSIL.

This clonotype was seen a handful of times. In DNA, the CDR3 is TGTGCCAGCAGTTTAAGGGGCGGGGGGGCTCAGCCCCAGCATTTT. Protein product: CASSLRGGGAQPQHF. The chain employs TRBV12-3 or TRBV12-4 and TRBJ1-5, with a weak D call TRBD1 (6 bases). The ends were cut back, 2 bases at V and 6 bases at J, with 14 bases in the middle. There are 15 residues in the CDR3.

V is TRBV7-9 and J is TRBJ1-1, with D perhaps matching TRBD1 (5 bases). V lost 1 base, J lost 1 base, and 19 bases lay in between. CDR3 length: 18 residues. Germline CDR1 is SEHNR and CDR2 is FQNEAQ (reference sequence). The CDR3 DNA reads TGTGCCAGCAGCTTAGAGGAACCCTACGGGACGGCGAACACTGAAGCTTTCTTT. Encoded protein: CASSLEEPYGTANTEAFF. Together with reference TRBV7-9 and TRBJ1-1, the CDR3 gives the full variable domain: DTGVSQNPRHKITKRGQNVTFRCDPISEHNRLYWYRQTLGQGPEFLTYFQNEAQLEKSRLLSDRFSAERPKGSFSTLEIQRTEQGDSAMYLCASSLEEPYGTANTEAFFGQGTRLTVV.

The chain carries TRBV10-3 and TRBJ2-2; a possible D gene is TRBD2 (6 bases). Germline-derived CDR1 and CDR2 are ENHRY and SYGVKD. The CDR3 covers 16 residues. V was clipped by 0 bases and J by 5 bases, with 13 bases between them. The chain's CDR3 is CAISESDYLRTGELFF. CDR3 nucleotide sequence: TGTGCCATCAGTGAGTCGGACTACCTGAGGACCGGGGAGCTGTTTTTT.

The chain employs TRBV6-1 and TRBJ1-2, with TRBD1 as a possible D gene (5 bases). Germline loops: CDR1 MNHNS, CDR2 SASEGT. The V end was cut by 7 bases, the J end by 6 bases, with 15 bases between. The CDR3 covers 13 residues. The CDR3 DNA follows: TGTGCCAGCACCCTATTTCGGGGGGATGGCTACACCTTC. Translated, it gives CASTLFRGDGYTF.

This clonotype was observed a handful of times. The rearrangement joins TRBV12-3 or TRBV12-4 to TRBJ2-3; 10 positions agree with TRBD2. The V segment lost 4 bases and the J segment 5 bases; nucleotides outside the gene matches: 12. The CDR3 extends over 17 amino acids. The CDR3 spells CASSSLLAGDPVDTQYF. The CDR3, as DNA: TGTGCCAGCAGTTCCCTTCTAGCGGGAGATCCCGTAGATACGCAGTATTTT.

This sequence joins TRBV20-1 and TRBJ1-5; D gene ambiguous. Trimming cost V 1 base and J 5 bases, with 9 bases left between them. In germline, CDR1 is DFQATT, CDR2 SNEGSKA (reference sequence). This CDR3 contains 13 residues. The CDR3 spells CSARAGSHQPQHF. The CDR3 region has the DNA TGCAGTGCTAGAGCCGGGTCTCATCAGCCCCAGCATTTT.